The 20 T cell receptor beta chains in this list originate from one sample, sequenced in a study of blood T cells in healthy people across ages. For the second PCR, which ran for about 6 to 11 cycles, a sample-barcoded 5' primer and a J-beta primer mix were used. TCRdb called the 5' RACE reads again in MiXCR, with one record for every CDR3 protein. Of roughly 700,000 distinct CDR3 sequences listed, approximately 49% are singletons. Sequences were obtained from blood. The receptors stem from a woman aged 60-75 years in good health.

In this sample, this clonotype turned up many times. V usage is TRBV7-2 and J usage is TRBJ2-7, with D tentatively TRBD1 (6 bases). The CDR3 loop spans 15 amino acids. Germline-derived CDR1 and CDR2 are SGHTA and FQGNSA. Between the trimmed V and J ends, which lost 1 base and 0 bases, there was a span of 10 bases. This CDR3 reads CASSLGQGSSYEQYF. The CDR3 coding sequence is TGTGCCAGCAGCTTAGGGCAGGGGAGCTCCTACGAGCAGTACTTC. Full variable domain (missing parts from reference TRBV7-2 and TRBJ2-7): GAGVSQSPSNKVTEKGKDVELRCDPISGHTALYWYRQSLGQGLEFLIYFQGNSAPDKSGLPSDRFSAERTGGSVSTLTIQRTQQEDSAVYLCASSLGQGSSYEQYFGPGTRLTVT.

This clonotype has a handful of counts. The rearrangement links TRBV7-6 to TRBJ2-5; 8 bases map to TRBD1. This CDR3 is built from 16 residues. Unmatched junction bases numbered 15, after V lost 7 bases and J lost 5 bases. CDR1 and CDR2 from the germline V gene are SGHVS and FNYEAQ. The CDR3 protein is CASTMIFGQGRETQYF. Here the CDR3 DNA reads TGTGCCAGCACCATGATTTTTGGACAGGGTCGGGAGACCCAGTACTTC.

The rearrangement joins TRBV20-1 to TRBJ2-7; D is possibly TRBD1 (6 bases). Germline V lookup: CDR1 DFQATT, CDR2 SNEGSKA (reference sequence). The CDR3 sequence is 14 residues long. V lost 5 bases and J 3 bases, leaving 17 bases between the germline ends. The CDR3 sequence is CSASPTGLSYEQYF. DNA for the CDR3: TGCAGTGCTTCCCCGACAGGTCTGAGCTACGAGCAGTACTTC.

This clonotype was observed a single time. The V call is TRBV7-9, the J call TRBJ2-2, with 7 bases identical to TRBD2. Germline CDR1 reads SEHNR; CDR2 reads FQNEAQ (reference sequence). This CDR3 is 15 amino acids long. The V gene end was trimmed by 7 bases and the J gene end by 1 base; junction bases not matched to a gene: 6. The CDR3 DNA reads TGTGCCAGCACCCTCGGGAGGATGAACACCGGGGAGCTGTTTTTT. Its translation: CASTLGRMNTGELFF.

This clonotype has only a few counts. The chain recombines TRBV27 with TRBJ2-7; tentatively, D is TRBD2 (5 bases). The CDR3 totals 15 residues. Deletions cut 4 bases from V and 2 bases from J, with 15 bases between. Germline CDR1 MNHEY, CDR2 SMNVEV (reference sequence). The CDR3 bases are TGTGCCAGCAGTTCAAAGACTCCCGGGACCTACGAGCAGTACTTC. Protein product: CASSSKTPGTYEQYF.

As concerns this clonotype: The junction departs from germline at one end; a sequencing error may be responsible. The V gene is TRBV18, the J gene TRBJ1-2; a possible D gene is TRBD1 (6 bases). The CDR3 runs to 15 residues. The germline gives CDR1 KGHSH, CDR2 LQKENI. CDR3 nucleotides: TGTGCCAGCTCGCGGCCGGGACACCTAAACTATGGCTGCACCTTC. As protein: CASSRPGHLNYGCTF.

V usage is TRBV3-1 and J usage is TRBJ2-5; 9 positions match TRBD1. The CDR3 loop spans 15 amino acids. The germline V gene encodes CDR1 LGHDT and CDR2 YNNKEL (reference sequence). With V trimmed by 7 bases and J by 5 bases, 11 bases remained unmatched. The CDR3, as DNA: TGTGCCAGCACGGGACAGGGATCTTTGGGGGAGACCCAGTACTTC. This sequence encodes CASTGQGSLGETQYF.

The rearrangement links TRBV13 to TRBJ2-7, with 9 positions matching TRBD2. CDR1 is PRHDT, CDR2 FYEKMQ, per germline (reference sequence). Trimming at V came to 5 bases and at J to 3 bases, leaving 5 bases not matched to a gene. The CDR3 runs to 14 residues. CDR3 nucleotide sequence: TGTGCCAGCAGCACCGTAGCGGGGGACTACGAGCAGTACTTC. Translated: CASSTVAGDYEQYF.

This chain uses TRBV25-1 with TRBJ1-1; no clear D. Germline CDR1 is MGHDK and CDR2 is SYGVNS. The CDR3 is made up of 11 amino acids. V lost 4 bases and J lost 7, with 7 bases in between. DNA for the CDR3: TGTGCCAGCAGTGTTCAATTTGAAGCTTTCTTT. Translated, it gives CASSVQFEAFF.

The sample holds many counts of this clonotype. The chain is built from TRBV10-3 and TRBJ2-3; tentative D call: TRBD1 (6 bases). V was shortened by 4 bases and J by 4 bases, with 9 bases between the two germline ends. Germline V lookup: CDR1 ENHRY, CDR2 SYGVKD. The CDR3 is 13 residues long. The CDR3 is CAISGGGPDTQYF. The CDR3 DNA sequence: TGTGCCATCAGTGGAGGGGGTCCAGATACGCAGTATTTT.

This clonotype turned up a few times. The chain employs TRBV5-1 and TRBJ2-1, with 8 bases matching TRBD1. Per the germline V gene, CDR1 is SGHRS and CDR2 is YFSETQ. Trimming took 0 bases from V and 3 from J; bases not matched to a gene: 8. The CDR3 contains 17 residues. Written as DNA, the CDR3 is TGCGCCAGCAGCTTGGGGGCCGGGACAGGAATCTACAATGAGCAGTTCTTC. It translates to CASSLGAGTGIYNEQFF.

The count of this clonotype is one. CDR3: CASSSGITLESPLHF. As DNA, the CDR3 is TGCGCCAGCAGCTCGGGAATCACTCTGGAATCACCCCTCCACTTT. This chain uses TRBV5-1 with TRBJ1-6; no definite D call. CDR3 length: 15 residues. CDR1 is SGHRS and CDR2 is YFSETQ in the germline V gene. Trimming stripped 3 bases from V and 10 bases from J, with 17 bases between. Based on the CDR3 plus reference TRBV5-1 and TRBJ1-6, the full variable domain is KAGVTQTPRYLIKTRGQQVTLSCSPISGHRSVSWYQQTPGQGLQFLFEYFSETQRNKGNFPGRFSGRQFSNSRSEMNVSTLELGDSALYLCASSSGITLESPLHFGNGTRLTVT.

The chain recombines TRBV30 with TRBJ2-3, with 9 bases matching TRBD1. The CDR3 sequence is 15 residues long. V was pared by 0 bases and J by 6 bases, with 7 bases of the junction left unmatched. Germline lookup yields CDR1 GTSNPN and CDR2 SVGIG (reference sequence). CDR3 DNA sequence: TGTGCCTGGAGTGTACGACAGGGGGTATCGGATACGCAGTATTTT. Translated: CAWSVRQGVSDTQYF.

The V gene is TRBV5-1, the J gene TRBJ2-5, with 8 bases that match TRBD1. Germline trimming cut 1 base from V and 3 bases from J; bases unmatched to any gene: 5. The germline CDR1 and CDR2 sequences are SGHRS and YFSETQ. This CDR3 comprises 15 residues. CDR3 coding DNA: TGCGCCAGCAGCTTGAATACAGGGGGGAAAGAGACCCAGTACTTC. Translating it yields CASSLNTGGKETQYF.

This clonotype was detected only a few times. The chain has TRBV6-2 or TRBV6-3 and TRBJ2-3; D is uncertain. CDR1 and CDR2 (germline): MNHEY, SVGEGT. This CDR3 spans 14 amino acids. With 2 bases removed from V and 0 bases from J, the gap between germline ends came to 6 bases. In DNA form, the CDR3 reads TGTGCCAGCAGTTACAGGAGAAGCACAGATACGCAGTATTTT. Translation gives CASSYRRSTDTQYF.

The rearrangement links TRBV7-9 to TRBJ2-1; tentative D call: TRBD2 (7 bases). The CDR3 length is 20 residues. V was trimmed by 5 bases and J by 8 bases, leaving 34 bases between them. The germline V gene encodes CDR1 SEHNR and CDR2 FQNEAQ (reference sequence). In DNA, the CDR3 is TGTGCCAGCAGCCCAGGACTAGGGGGGGATCGGAGCTACGGCACCGATGAGCAGTTCTTC. Translating it yields CASSPGLGGDRSYGTDEQFF.

This clonotype was seen a few times. V is TRBV28 and J is TRBJ2-5, with 10 bases identical to TRBD2. Unmatched junction bases numbered 19, after V lost 8 bases and J lost 13 bases. The germline CDR1 and CDR2 sequences are MDHEN and SYDVKM. The CDR3 extends over 15 amino acids. CDR3 sequence: CASARIAGGLLRRYF. In DNA form, the CDR3 reads TGTGCCAGCGCTAGGATAGCGGGAGGACTTCTGAGGCGGTACTTC.

This clonotype was seen more than once but under ten times. V is TRBV29-1 and J is TRBJ2-3; D is possibly TRBD1 or TRBD2 (5 bases each). This CDR3 spans 13 amino acids. CDR1 is SQVTM, CDR2 ANQGSEA, per germline. V gave up 4 bases and J gave up 4 bases, with 12 bases separating them. CDR3: CSVGGAGSDTQYF. In DNA, the CDR3 is TGCAGCGTTGGGGGCGCGGGCTCAGATACGCAGTATTTT.

This clonotype occurred a few times. The chain recombines TRBV28 with TRBJ2-5; D might be TRBD1 or TRBD2, each matching 5 bases. The CDR3 has 14 amino acids. Trimming took off 6 bases at V and 5 bases at J, with 16 bases between the two ends. Germline CDR1 is MDHEN and CDR2 is SYDVKM. Here the CDR3 reads CASSPSGGQETQYF. In DNA form, the CDR3 reads TGTGCCAGCAGCCCCAGTGGGGGTCAGGAGACCCAGTACTTC. The whole variable domain, filled in from reference TRBV28 and TRBJ2-5, reads DVKVTQSSRYLVKRTGEKVFLECVQDMDHENMFWYRQDPGLGLRLIYFSYDVKMKEKGDIPEGYSVSREKKERFSLILESASTNQTSMYLCASSPSGGQETQYFGPGTRLLVL.

This clonotype was observed a few times. The chain employs TRBV6-5 and TRBJ2-5, with D hard to call. The V end lost 4 bases, the J end lost 5 bases, and 17 bases lay between the germline ends. The CDR3 sequence is 15 residues long. Germline V CDR1 and CDR2: MNHEY, SVGAGI. The chain's CDR3 is CASSSAPTRMETQYF. CDR3 in DNA: TGTGCCAGCAGTTCGGCCCCGACGAGGATGGAGACCCAGTACTTC.